This TCR beta chain derives from a study of blood T cell repertoires in COVID-19. As for the study in general: The origin of the acute and convalescent COVID-19 samples was the United States, Italy and Spain.

Libraries were prepared by immunoSEQ multiplex PCR; TCRdb keeps only in-frame clonotypes and omits some of them. The sample includes about 140,000 clones, more than 70% of them seen just once. This receptor was taken from an older woman with acute or convalescent COVID-19. Sample: peripheral blood.

CDR3 sequence reads: CASTLERGGETQYF. The CDR3 DNA reads TGTGCCAGCACCCTTGAGCGGGGTGGGGAGACCCAGTACTTC. The chain carries TRBV6-5 and TRBJ2-5; 7 nucleotides agree with TRBD2. Looked up from germline, CDR1 is MNHEY and CDR2 is SVGAGI. This CDR3 has 14 residues. Trimming at V came to 7 bases and at J to 5 bases, leaving 10 bases not matched to a gene.